These 27 T cell receptor beta chains were sequenced from one sample in a study of T cell responses to AZD1222 COVID-19 vaccine. The assay was immunoSEQ multiplex PCR, and TCRdb's table has in-frame clones only and misses some. The sample has over 70,000 clones; roughly 90% are singletons. The sample in question was peripheral blood, obtained on day 0 of AZD1222 vaccination. The receptor source for this set is an adult in good health.

This chain uses TRBV5-1 with TRBJ2-5, with 10 bases matching TRBD1. This CDR3 contains 13 residues. Germline V gene sequence: CDR1 SGHRS, CDR2 YFSETQ. With 9 bases clipped from V and 5 bases from J, the junction kept 7 bases outside the gene matches. The CDR3 region is CATSRGQGETQYF. As DNA, the CDR3 is TGCGCCACCTCTCGGGGACAGGGGGAGACCCAGTACTTC.

The chain uses TRBV4-2 and TRBJ2-2, with 13 bases identical to TRBD2. Per germline, CDR1 LGHNA and CDR2 YNFKEQ. This CDR3 region has 19 residues. J gave up 4 bases and V 0 bases, and 8 bases lay outside the gene matches. The chain's CDR3 is CASSQDQLAGGLGTGELFF. CDR3 sequence (DNA): TGTGCCAGCAGCCAAGATCAACTAGCGGGGGGGCTGGGCACCGGGGAGCTGTTTTTT.

DNA of the CDR3: TGTGCCTGGAGTCTGGGGGATACGGAGACCCAGTACTTC. Residues: CAWSLGDTETQYF. The chain links TRBV30 to TRBJ2-5, with D possibly being TRBD1 or TRBD2 (5 bases each). V was cut by 2 bases and J by 5 bases, with 12 bases left in between. The CDR3 consists of 13 residues. The germline CDR1 and CDR2 sequences are GTSNPN and SVGIG (reference sequence). The full variable domain, with the rest looked up from reference TRBV30 and TRBJ2-5, is SQTIHQWPATLVQPVGSPLSLECTVEGTSNPNLYWYRQAAGRGLQLLFYSVGIGQISSEVPQNLSASRPQDRQFILSSKKLLLSDSGFYLCAWSLGDTETQYFGPGTRLLVL.

The chain has TRBV28 and TRBJ2-1, with D perhaps matching TRBD2 (5 bases). Per the germline V gene, CDR1 is MDHEN and CDR2 is SYDVKM. This CDR3 spans 11 amino acids. V lost 8 bases and J 6 bases, leaving 8 bases between the germline ends. DNA for the CDR3: TGTGCCAGCCTTGGAGGCAATGAGCAGTTCTTC. Protein: CASLGGNEQFF. Full variable domain (rest looked up from reference TRBV28 and TRBJ2-1): DVKVTQSSRYLVKRTGEKVFLECVQDMDHENMFWYRQDPGLGLRLIYFSYDVKMKEKGDIPEGYSVSREKKERFSLILESASTNQTSMYLCASLGGNEQFFGPGTRLTVL.

The chain joins TRBV4-3 to TRBJ1-5; D is ambiguous. V gave up 0 bases and J gave up 2 bases, with 11 bases separating them. Germline V gene data show CDR1 as LGHNA and CDR2 as YSLEER. The CDR3 consists of 16 residues. CDR3 nucleotides: TGCGCCAGCAGCCAAGAGGCGGGGAGTGGCAATCAGCCCCAGCATTTT. It specifies CASSQEAGSGNQPQHF.

The chain links TRBV6-5 to TRBJ1-2; D unclear. This CDR3 is built from 14 residues. Germline-derived CDR1 and CDR2 are MNHEY and SVGAGI. The ends were cut back, 7 bases at V and 2 bases at J, with 14 bases in the middle. CDR3 in DNA: TGTGCCAGCACCCTGTCGGGGATGAACTATGGCTACACCTTC. This codes for CASTLSGMNYGYTF.

The CDR3 here is CASTTTGTNSPLHF. Here the CDR3 DNA reads TGTGCCAGCACCACGACAGGCACTAATTCACCCCTCCACTTT. V and J are TRBV7-9 and TRBJ1-6, with a possible D match to TRBD1 (6 bases). Between the trimmed V and J ends, which lost 7 bases and 6 bases, there was a span of 13 bases. CDR1 and CDR2 from the germline V gene are SEHNR and FQNEAQ (reference sequence). This CDR3 region has 14 residues.

This chain uses TRBV30 with TRBJ2-4; 7 bases fit TRBD1. Trimming cost V 0 bases and J 6 bases; bases outside gene matches: 2. This CDR3 contains 13 residues. The germline CDR1 and CDR2 sequences are GTSNPN and SVGIG (reference sequence). CDR3 sequence (DNA): TGTGCCTGGAGTGTACAGGGGCTAAACATTCAGTACTTC. Encoded protein: CAWSVQGLNIQYF.

The chain uses TRBV7-6 and TRBJ2-1, with TRBD2 identical over 8 bases. V lost 2 bases and J lost 5; bases outside the gene matches: 8. CDR3 size: 16 residues. CDR1 is SGHVS and CDR2 is FNYEAQ in the germline V gene. CDR3 protein: CASSLLSGGPHNEQFF. As DNA, the CDR3 is TGTGCCAGCAGCTTATTATCGGGAGGGCCCCACAATGAGCAGTTCTTC.

The chain carries TRBV6-6 and TRBJ2-1; the D is unclear. V was cut by 5 bases and J by 3 bases, with 11 bases left in between. Germline V gives CDR1 MNHNY, CDR2 SVGAGI (reference sequence). The CDR3 contains 14 residues. The CDR3 is CASSPSPSYNEQFF. In DNA form, the CDR3 reads TGTGCCAGCAGTCCATCTCCTAGCTACAATGAGCAGTTCTTC.

The rearrangement joins TRBV5-6 to TRBJ2-7; D is tentatively TRBD1 or TRBD2 (6 bases each). The germline V gene has CDR1 SGHDT and CDR2 YYEEEE. Trimming took off 6 bases at V and 4 bases at J, with 20 bases between the two ends. This CDR3 is built from 15 residues. In DNA, the CDR3 is TGTGCCAGCACCGGTGGGGGGCGATGGAGTTACGAGCAGTACTTC. Its translation is CASTGGGRWSYEQYF.

This chain connects TRBV29-1 to TRBJ2-3; 7 bases match TRBD2. Germline V gene lookup returns CDR1 SQVTM and CDR2 ANQGSEA. The CDR3 totals 16 residues. The trim removed 7 bases at V and 0 bases at J, leaving 13 bases unmatched. CDR3 sequence reads: CSGCLPGLQSTDTQYF. DNA for the CDR3: TGCAGCGGCTGCCTTCCGGGACTACAAAGCACAGATACGCAGTATTTT.

Points on this clone: Other DNA sequences in the same sample also yield this CDR3. This chain's CDR3 is CASSLGQGNTEAFF. CDR3 DNA sequence: TGTGCCAGCAGTTTGGGTCAGGGGAACACTGAAGCTTTCTTT. The chain uses TRBV28 and TRBJ1-1; tentatively, D is TRBD1 (5 bases). The CDR3 covers 14 residues. Germline CDR1 is MDHEN and CDR2 is SYDVKM. V dropped 3 bases and J dropped 1 base, with 9 bases sitting between them.

The chain combines TRBV29-1 with TRBJ2-7, with 10 positions matching TRBD2. With V trimmed by 0 bases and J by 3 bases, 17 bases remained unmatched. Germline-derived CDR1 and CDR2 are SQVTM and ANQGSEA. This CDR3 has 19 amino acids. The CDR3 loop is CSVEELVPSGSPVLYEQYF. The CDR3 nucleotides are TGCAGCGTTGAAGAGTTGGTGCCTAGCGGGAGCCCTGTACTCTACGAGCAGTACTTC.

This sequence joins TRBV3-1 (or the pseudogene TRBV3-2) and TRBJ1-3; D may be TRBD1 (5 bases). CDR3 length: 15 residues. CDR1 is LGHDT, CDR2 YNNKEL, per germline (reference sequence). The V end lost 4 bases, the J end lost 0 bases, and 10 bases lay between the germline ends. For the CDR3, the DNA is TGTGCCAGCAGCCTAGGGGTTTCCTCTGGAAACACCATATATTTT. Residues: CASSLGVSSGNTIYF.

The chain recombines TRBV7-9 with TRBJ2-7; 11 positions match TRBD2. The junction had 9 bases not matched to a gene; V was cut back by 4 bases and J by 7 bases. Germline V gene lookup returns CDR1 SEHNR and CDR2 FQNEAQ (reference sequence). The CDR3 has 15 residues. CDR3: CASSSVSGRVGEQYF. Here the CDR3 DNA reads TGTGCCAGCAGCTCCGTTAGCGGGAGGGTCGGGGAGCAGTACTTC.

The rearrangement joins TRBV24-1 to TRBJ2-3; D possibly corresponds to TRBD1 (6 bases). This CDR3 has 14 amino acids. From germline, CDR1 is KGHDR and CDR2 SFDVKD. V lost 6 bases to trimming and J lost 4 bases, with 13 bases between them. In DNA, the CDR3 is TGTGCCACCAGTCTTGGGGGCGCAGCAGATACGCAGTATTTT. Translating gives CATSLGGAADTQYF.

The chain has TRBV29-1 and TRBJ2-1; D is unresolved. The germline V gene encodes CDR1 SQVTM and CDR2 ANQGSEA. Trimming pared 4 bases from V and 0 bases from J, leaving 19 bases between. The CDR3 covers 17 residues. This CDR3 is CSVGSIISPSSYNEQFF. In DNA, the CDR3 is TGCAGCGTTGGCTCTATTATAAGTCCTAGCTCCTACAATGAGCAGTTCTTC.

This clone has only one observation. The V gene is TRBV13, the J gene TRBJ2-7; D possibly corresponds to TRBD2 (5 bases). The germline V gene encodes CDR1 PRHDT and CDR2 FYEKMQ (reference sequence). Trimming took 5 bases from V and 2 from J, leaving 13 bases between them. The CDR3 contains 14 residues. CDR3 coding DNA: TGTGCCAGCAGCCCGGCGGGCGGAACCTACGAGCAGTACTTC. Its translation is CASSPAGGTYEQYF.

V is TRBV5-6 and J is TRBJ2-5, with D tentatively TRBD1 (5 bases). This CDR3 region has 17 residues. V gave up 1 base and J gave up 1 base, with 17 bases separating them. The germline V gene has CDR1 SGHDT and CDR2 YYEEEE. The CDR3 DNA reads as TGTGCCAGCAGCTTGTGGGGCAGTACCATAATCCAAGAGACCCAGTACTTC. It specifies CASSLWGSTIIQETQYF. The full variable domain, completed using reference TRBV5-6 and TRBJ2-5, is DAGVTQSPTHLIKTRGQQVTLRCSPKSGHDTVSWYQQALGQGPQFIFQYYEEEERQRGNFPDRFSGHQFPNYSSELNVNALLLGDSALYLCASSLWGSTIIQETQYFGPGTRLLVL.

The chain is built from TRBV28 and TRBJ2-1, with TRBD2 matching over 10 bases. Germline CDR1 MDHEN, CDR2 SYDVKM. CDR3 length: 13 amino acids. The V and J ends lost 5 bases and 9 bases, in that order; junction bases with no gene match: 4. CDR3 loop: CASSEREGGEQFF. The CDR3 coding sequence is TGTGCCAGCAGTGAGCGGGAGGGCGGTGAGCAGTTCTTC.

This clone was observed a single time. The chain has TRBV7-9 and TRBJ2-1; 7 nucleotides match TRBD2. This CDR3 contains 15 residues. CDR1 SEHNR and CDR2 FQNEAQ come from the germline V gene (reference sequence). The J segment lost 1 base and the V segment lost 3 bases, leaving 3 bases of the junction unmatched. The CDR3 region has the DNA TGTGCCAGCAGCTTGAGCGGGGTATCCTACAATGAGCAGTTCTTC. Translation gives CASSLSGVSYNEQFF.

The chain uses TRBV6-4 and TRBJ2-3; 11 bases match TRBD2. In germline, CDR1 is MRHNA, CDR2 SNTAGT. The CDR3 extends over 14 amino acids. Unmatched junction bases numbered 0, after V lost 3 bases and J lost 4 bases. The CDR3 DNA reads as TGTGCCAGCAGTGAACTAGCGGGAGCAGATACGCAGTATTTT. This encodes CASSELAGADTQYF.

This chain links TRBV5-8 with TRBJ2-1, with D maybe TRBD2 (6 bases). Germline-derived CDR1 and CDR2 are SGHTS and YDEGEE. The CDR3 is 15 residues long. With 0 bases removed from V and 6 bases from J, the gap between germline ends came to 13 bases. Here the CDR3 reads CASSLAAAGPNEQFF. The DNA of the CDR3 is TGTGCCAGCAGCTTGGCCGCAGCGGGTCCCAATGAGCAGTTCTTC.

The J gene is TRBJ1-6, the V gene TRBV30, with TRBD1 matching over 7 bases. From germline, CDR1 is GTSNPN and CDR2 SVGIG (reference sequence). Unmatched junction bases numbered 11, after V lost 3 bases and J lost 6 bases. The CDR3 covers 16 residues. The CDR3 nucleotides are TGTGCCTGGAGCCGTAGGTCGGGACAGCTTAATTCACCCCTCCACTTT. Its protein is CAWSRRSGQLNSPLHF. Together with reference TRBV30 and TRBJ1-6, the CDR3 gives the full variable domain: SQTIHQWPATLVQPVGSPLSLECTVEGTSNPNLYWYRQAAGRGLQLLFYSVGIGQISSEVPQNLSASRPQDRQFILSSKKLLLSDSGFYLCAWSRRSGQLNSPLHFGNGTRLTVT.

The chain joins TRBV5-1 to TRBJ1-3; D perhaps matches TRBD1 (6 bases). Germline CDR1 reads SGHRS; CDR2 reads YFSETQ. Trimming cost V 4 bases and J 3 bases, with 14 bases left between them. This CDR3 comprises 15 residues. CDR3 sequence reads: CASSPQQGSGNTIYF. The CDR3 DNA sequence: TGCGCCAGCAGCCCTCAACAGGGTAGTGGAAACACCATATATTTT.

V and J are TRBV11-2 and TRBJ2-7, with no clear D. V gave up 6 bases and J gave up 6 bases, with 18 bases separating them. The germline CDR1 and CDR2 sequences are SGHAT and FQNNGV. There are 14 residues in the CDR3. As DNA, the CDR3 is TGTGCCAGCAGACGGACGGAACCTACTGGCGAGCAGTACTTC. This sequence encodes CASRRTEPTGEQYF.